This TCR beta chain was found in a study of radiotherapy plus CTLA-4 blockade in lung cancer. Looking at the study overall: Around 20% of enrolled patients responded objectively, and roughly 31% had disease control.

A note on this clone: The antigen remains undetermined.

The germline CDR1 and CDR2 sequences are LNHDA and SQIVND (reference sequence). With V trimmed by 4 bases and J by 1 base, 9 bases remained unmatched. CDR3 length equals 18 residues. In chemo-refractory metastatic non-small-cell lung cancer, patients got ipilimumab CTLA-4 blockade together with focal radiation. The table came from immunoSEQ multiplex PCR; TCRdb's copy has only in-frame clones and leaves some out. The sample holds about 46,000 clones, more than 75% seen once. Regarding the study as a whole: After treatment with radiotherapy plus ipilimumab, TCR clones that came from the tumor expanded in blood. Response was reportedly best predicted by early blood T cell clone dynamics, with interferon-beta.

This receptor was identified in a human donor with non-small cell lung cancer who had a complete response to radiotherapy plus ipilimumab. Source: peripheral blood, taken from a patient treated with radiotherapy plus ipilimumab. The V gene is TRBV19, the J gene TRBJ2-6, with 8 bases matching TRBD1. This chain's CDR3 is CASSSRLRGRSGANVLTF. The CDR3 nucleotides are TGTGCCAGTAGTAGTCGGCTCAGGGGGCGATCTGGGGCCAACGTCCTGACTTTC.